This T cell receptor (beta chain) originates from a study of spatial heterogeneity in lung cancer. Study details: Sequencing consistently turned up more beta-chain sequences than alpha-chain sequences. Study-level points and caveats: At resection, ubiquitous expanded tumor TCRs appeared in blood more than at follow-up.

Each TCR cDNA molecule carried a unique molecular identifier. TCRdb reprocessed the 5' RACE reads via MiXCR and lists one record per CDR3 protein. The profile covers approximately 40,000 distinct CDR3 sequences, with roughly 15% appearing a single time and around 56% taken by the ten largest. Details on this clonotype: The antigen is not known.

As to time point: sample taken at primary tumor resection. Germline CDR1 MGHRA, CDR2 YSYEKL. The CDR3 is made up of 14 amino acids. V was clipped by 1 base and J by 4 bases, with 10 bases between them. J is TRBJ1-1 and V is TRBV4-1; a possible D gene is TRBD1 (5 bases). Here the sequenced sample was PBMCs, taken at surgery. The receptor was isolated from a male donor with early-stage non-small cell lung cancer. CDR3 loop: CASSQGGASTEAFF. CDR3 coding DNA: TGCGCCAGCAGCCAAGGGGGCGCTTCCACTGAAGCTTTCTTT.